This TCR beta chain appears in the sequencing data of a study of vaccination effects on CD4 cells after COVID-19 (dated 2022 in TCRdb). About the investigation overall: Each participant received two doses of an mRNA SARS-CoV-2 vaccine, either BNT162b2 or mRNA-1273. The study compared SARS-CoV-2 spike-specific CD4+ TCR repertoires before and after mRNA vaccination in COVID-19 convalescent patients and infection-naive vaccine recipients. Cultures from other donors in the study were sequenced with the Oncomine TCR Beta short-read assay on an Illumina iSeq 100. A total of 10 COVID-19 convalescent patients and a few SARS-CoV-2-naive healthy vaccine recipients were included in the full study.

Points the paper makes about the study in general: Limitations of the study were the small number of convalescent patients and the absence of early post-infection timepoints. Clones induced by infection and clones induced by vaccination both contracted markedly at late timepoints after vaccination, which fits with T cell responses waning over time. In healthy vaccine recipients, vaccine-induced clones were almost all SARS-CoV-2 mono-reactive, with only 1 of 255 cross-reactive with common cold coronaviruses.

With respect to this clone: Its antigen specificity is not known. Base qualities are not provided; no much larger clone lies one nucleotide away.

Via the germline V gene (reference sequence), CDR1 is LNHNV and CDR2 YYDKDF. The CDR3 holds 13 amino acids from the cysteine to the phenylalanine. The read is trimmed to its CDR3 DNA, 39 bases read in frame from base 1. V lost 6 bases and J lost 5 bases, and the count of bases not matched to a germline gene is 6. In the ViraFEST assay, PBMC were stimulated with viral peptide pools, and TCR sequencing was then used to find antigen-specific CD4+ T cell clonotypes based on their expansion. After less than 13 days of culture, CD4+ T cells were isolated with the EasySep CD4+ T cell isolation kit. Negative nucleocapsid antibody results before and after vaccination confirmed that the healthy vaccine recipients had no prior SARS-CoV-2 infection. Each well held two million PBMC cultured in IMDM containing roughly 5% human AB serum, roughly 9.9 IU/ml IL-2 and gentamicin, along with 8 to 10 ug/ml peptides. Half of the culture medium was replaced with fresh IL-2-containing medium on days 3 and 7. Each peptide stimulation condition was cultured in triplicate wells unless otherwise noted. Using Ficoll-Paque Plus gradient centrifugation, PBMC were separated from whole blood and then either used fresh or cryopreserved at -140C. The overlapping peptide pools covered the spike proteins of SARS-CoV-2 and of the common cold coronaviruses HCoV-NL63, HCoV-OC43 and HCoV-229E. The QIAamp micro DNA kit was used to extract genomic DNA from the cultured CD4+ T cells.

Library construction relied on the immunoSEQ multiplex PCR assay. DNA from the cultured and isolated CD4+ T cells underwent TCR beta CDR3 sequencing. Under the source paper's analysis protocol: The analysis removed non-productive TCR sequences, trimmed reads to the CDR3 region, and retained only CDR3s that were 7 or more amino acids long. Antigen-specific clonotypes were identified using the MANAFEST web app by comparison of expansion in peptide wells against reference cultures. Positive clones required FDR<0.05 expansion versus reference and all other wells, odds ratio above 5, and frequency above 0.1% in two replicate wells. A clonotype was called cross-reactive if it was significantly expanded both in SARS-CoV-2 spike wells and in at least one common cold coronavirus spike condition. CDR3 similarity was assessed by Levenshtein distance with the stringdist R package, and unrooted trees were built with ape in R 3.6.1. This is the immuneACCESS table as TCRdb keeps it, with only in-frame sequences that have V and J called. A part of the clones is gone; compared with another copy, unresolved V genes explain less than half, and the rest is unexplained. V and J calls and clone size are copied from that table; D and trimming were computed from the DNA. The sample table holds over 55,000 clones, of which roughly 76% were seen once. The ten most abundant clones make up less than 4% of the sample.

The rearrangement joined TRBV15 to TRBJ2-5, with 7 middle bases fitting TRBD1. The sample in question was CD4+ T cells from PBMCs cultured with HCoV-OC43 spike peptides, obtained before COVID-19 vaccination. Read against the paper, the sample's cell subset or site label means: HCoV-OC43 spike overlapping peptide pool stimulation. The TCR comes from a human donor who received a COVID-19 vaccine. The CDR3 here reads CATRAGGRETQYF. The DNA reads TGTGCCACCAGGGCAGGGGGACGGGAGACCCAGTACTTC.